The source of this T cell receptor (beta chain) is a study of cytomegalovirus exposure and HLA in healthy donors. General study points: In a later analysis, at a false discovery rate of 0.05, over 15,000 TCR beta sequences matched HLA alleles. Among TCR beta chains, those listed as cytomegalovirus-associated numbered under 200.

V gave up 3 bases and J gave up 4 bases; unmatched junction bases: 4. Germline V CDR1 and CDR2: LNHDA, SQIVND (reference sequence). There are 16 residues in the CDR3. Use of 60 Vbeta and 13 Jbeta primers characterized the PCR. Data came from immunoSEQ multiplex PCR; TCRdb stores just in-frame clones and leaves some out. Among about 120,000 clones, approximately 72% were seen once, and the ten largest hold about 7.8%. With respect to this clone: What it binds is unknown.

The receptor was derived from a woman aged 40-49 years in good health and CMV-seropositive. The sequenced material came from PBMCs. The chain uses TRBV19 and TRBJ2-1; TRBD2 aligns across 12 bases. The CDR3 is CASSITGTSGYNEQFF. The CDR3 DNA follows: TGTGCCAGTAGTATTACCGGGACTAGCGGGTACAATGAGCAGTTCTTC.